The rows below give T cell receptor beta chains drawn from one sample of a study of blood T cell repertoires in COVID-19. The assay was immunoSEQ multiplex PCR, and TCRdb's table has in-frame clones only and misses some. The sample lists about 75,000 clones, around 79% occurring once. Sequenced sample: peripheral blood. These receptors came from an elderly woman with active or convalescent COVID-19. Each CDR3 is given with its conserved first and last residue.

v_gene: TRBV11-2
j_gene: TRBJ1-2
CDR3aa: CASSLEPGLDGYTF

v_gene: TRBV28
j_gene: TRBJ2-3
CDR3aa: CASSLFSGVSTDTQYF

v_gene: TRBV28
j_gene: TRBJ2-7
CDR3aa: CASRTSGGQSSYEQYF

v_gene: TRBV10-1
j_gene: TRBJ2-5
CDR3aa: CASSPERTIGETQYF

v_gene: TRBV2
j_gene: TRBJ1-1
CDR3aa: CASWRTGRTEAFF

v_gene: TRBV27
j_gene: TRBJ2-3
CDR3aa: CASSFVRNFADTQYF

v_gene: TRBV6-2/TRBV6-3
j_gene: TRBJ1-2
CDR3aa: CASSYETGVYGYTF

v_gene: TRBV19
j_gene: TRBJ2-3
CDR3aa: CASTGRLAGVVDTQYF

v_gene: TRBV7-2
j_gene: TRBJ2-3
CDR3aa: CASSFILAGGPGDTQYF

v_gene: TRBV7-2
j_gene: TRBJ2-3
CDR3aa: CASSLIGTQYF

v_gene: TRBV5-1
j_gene: TRBJ2-2
CDR3aa: CASSRTSGNTGELFF

v_gene: TRBV27
j_gene: TRBJ2-7
CDR3aa: CASSFGLAGDEQYF

v_gene: TRBV27
j_gene: TRBJ1-1
CDR3aa: CASSLGYQAGTEAFF

v_gene: TRBV20-1
j_gene: TRBJ2-1
CDR3aa: CSASAAGLIIYNEQFF

v_gene: TRBV7-6
j_gene: TRBJ2-1
CDR3aa: CASGYFNRGKGEQFF

v_gene: TRBV11-2
j_gene: TRBJ1-2
CDR3aa: CASSYLGGGLLGGYTF

v_gene: TRBV6-1
j_gene: TRBJ2-4
CDR3aa: CASSERQGLAKNIQYF

v_gene: TRBV28
j_gene: TRBJ2-1
CDR3aa: CASSFPGLAGGPKYNEQFF

v_gene: TRBV19
j_gene: TRBJ2-1
CDR3aa: CASSIARGRAENEQFF

v_gene: TRBV3-1/TRBV3-2
j_gene: TRBJ2-1
CDR3aa: CASSQVGTGVYNEQFF

v_gene: TRBV2
j_gene: TRBJ1-1
CDR3aa: CAFRTGEVAEAFF

v_gene: TRBV5-4
j_gene: TRBJ1-5
CDR3aa: CASSFGGRMDQPQHF

v_gene: TRBV2
j_gene: TRBJ2-3
CDR3aa: CASSGQGDTQYF

v_gene: TRBV5-4
j_gene: TRBJ1-2
CDR3aa: CASSRDRAYGYTF

v_gene: TRBV5-6
j_gene: TRBJ2-7
CDR3aa: CASCSQGSYEQYF

v_gene: TRBV7-2
j_gene: TRBJ2-5
CDR3aa: CASTSTGGLETQYF

v_gene: TRBV5-6
j_gene: TRBJ1-6
CDR3aa: CASSLTGGSPLHF

v_gene: TRBV4-1
j_gene: TRBJ2-2
CDR3aa: CASSHDRDGQGGRNTGELFF

v_gene: TRBV2
j_gene: TRBJ1-6
CDR3aa: CASSNRKPGYNSPLHF

v_gene: TRBV2
j_gene: TRBJ2-1
CDR3aa: CASSGGQGYNEQFF

v_gene: TRBV27
j_gene: TRBJ1-1
CDR3aa: CASRSPTARTEAFF

v_gene: TRBV4-3
j_gene: TRBJ2-3
CDR3aa: CASSQDLQIAGYSSTDTQYF

v_gene: TRBV7-9
j_gene: TRBJ2-7
CDR3aa: CASSPSGRAILGEQYF

v_gene: TRBV19
j_gene: TRBJ2-7
CDR3aa: CASSIRSHEQYF

v_gene: TRBV5-4
j_gene: TRBJ1-2
CDR3aa: CASSLRPGGYTF